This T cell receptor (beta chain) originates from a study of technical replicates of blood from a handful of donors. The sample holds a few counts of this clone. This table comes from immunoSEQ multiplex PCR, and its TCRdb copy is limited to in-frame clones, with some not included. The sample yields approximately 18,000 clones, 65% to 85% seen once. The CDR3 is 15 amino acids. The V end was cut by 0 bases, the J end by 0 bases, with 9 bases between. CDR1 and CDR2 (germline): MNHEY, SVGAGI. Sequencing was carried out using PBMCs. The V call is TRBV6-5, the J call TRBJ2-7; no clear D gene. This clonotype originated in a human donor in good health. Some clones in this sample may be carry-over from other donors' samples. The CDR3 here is CASSYSTGPSYEQYF. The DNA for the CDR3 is TGTGCCAGCAGTTACTCGACTGGTCCCTCCTACGAGCAGTACTTC.